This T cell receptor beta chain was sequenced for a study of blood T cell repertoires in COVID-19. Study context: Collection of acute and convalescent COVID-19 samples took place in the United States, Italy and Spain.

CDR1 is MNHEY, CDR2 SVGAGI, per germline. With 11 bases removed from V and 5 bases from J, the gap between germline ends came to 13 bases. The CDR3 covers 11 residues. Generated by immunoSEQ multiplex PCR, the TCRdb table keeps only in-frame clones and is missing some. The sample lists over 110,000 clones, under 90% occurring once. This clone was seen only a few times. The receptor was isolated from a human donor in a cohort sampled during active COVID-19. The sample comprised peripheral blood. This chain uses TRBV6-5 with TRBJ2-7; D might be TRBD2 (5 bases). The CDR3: CAARGSHEQYF. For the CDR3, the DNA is TGTGCCGCCCGGGGAAGCCACGAGCAGTACTTC.